This TCR beta chain was recovered during a study of blood T cell repertoires in COVID-19. Individuals drawn from about 26 US areas were about 18 to 95 years old. TCRdb's copy holds only in-frame clones and misses some; the assay was immunoSEQ multiplex PCR. The sample lists nearly 250,000 clones, over 75% seen once, with 8.5% to 9.5% in the top ten. The CDR3 sequence is 17 residues long. Germline lookup yields CDR1 SNHLY and CDR2 FYNNEI. Trimming left V 7 bases short and J 5 bases short, with 21 bases between. Material for sequencing was PBMCs or T cells enriched from blood (not recorded which). This receptor was obtained from a woman in her forties or fifties with acute COVID-19. This chain links TRBV2 with TRBJ1-6, with D tentatively TRBD1 (6 bases). The CDR3 here is CASTVTAAGANNSPLHF. The CDR3 DNA follows: TGTGCCAGCACCGTGACGGCGGCAGGGGCGAATAATTCACCCCTCCACTTT.